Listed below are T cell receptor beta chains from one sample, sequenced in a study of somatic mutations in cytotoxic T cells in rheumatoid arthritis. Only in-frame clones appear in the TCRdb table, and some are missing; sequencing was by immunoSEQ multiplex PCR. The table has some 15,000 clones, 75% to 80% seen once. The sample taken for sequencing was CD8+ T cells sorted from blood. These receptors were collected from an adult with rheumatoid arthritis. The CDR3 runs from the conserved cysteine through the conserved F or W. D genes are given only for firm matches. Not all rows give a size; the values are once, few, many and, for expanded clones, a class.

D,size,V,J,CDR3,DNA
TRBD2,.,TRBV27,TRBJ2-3,CASSLVGGGAEDTQYF,TGTGCCAGCAGTTTAGTGGGCGGGGGGGCGGAAGATACGCAGTATTTT
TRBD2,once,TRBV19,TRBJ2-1,CASTNPGEGKYNEQFF,TGTGCCAGTACCAACCCCGGGGAGGGGAAATACAATGAGCAGTTCTTC
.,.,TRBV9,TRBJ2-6,CASSVLTGPRYSGANVLTF,TGTGCCAGCAGCGTCCTCACGGGGCCGCGATACTCTGGGGCCAACGTCCTGACTTTC
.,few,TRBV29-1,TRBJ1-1,CSALNTEAFF,TGCAGCGCTCTGAACACTGAAGCTTTCTTT
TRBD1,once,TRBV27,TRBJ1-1,CASSILGQGATEAFF,TGTGCCAGCAGTATCTTGGGACAGGGCGCGACTGAAGCTTTCTTT
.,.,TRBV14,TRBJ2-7,CASSQESEQYF,TGTGCCAGCAGCCAAGAAAGCGAGCAGTACTTC
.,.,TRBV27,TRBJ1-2,CASSLRLETYGYTF,TGTGCCAGCAGTTTGAGACTGGAAACCTATGGCTACACCTTC
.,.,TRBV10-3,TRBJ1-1,CAISEAGRNTEAFF,TGTGCCATCAGTGAGGCGGGGAGGAACACTGAAGCTTTCTTT
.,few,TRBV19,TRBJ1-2,CASSPYTGVEGGYTF,TGTGCCAGTAGTCCATACACGGGGGTAGAGGGAGGCTACACCTTC
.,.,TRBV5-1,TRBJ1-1,CASSFRPMNTEAFF,TGCGCCAGCAGCTTTAGGCCTATGAACACTGAAGCTTTCTTT